This entry describes one TCR beta chain. The antigen remains unidentified. Anyone with autoimmune disease history or systemic immunosuppression was excluded. Profiled with immunoSEQ multiplex PCR; TCRdb holds only in-frame clones, not every one. Of under 70,000 clones detected, roughly 90% appear once; the ten largest clones hold 0.62%. CDR3 size: 12 residues. Per the germline V gene, CDR1 is SGHTA and CDR2 is FQGTGA. The V and J ends lost 3 bases and 9 bases respectively, with 9 bases between them. This record comes from a study of OX40 agonist ivuxolimab in advanced cancers. Overall study context: The group had a mean age of about 64 years, ranged from about 23 to 85, and was 80% to 85% male.

Study outcomes and limitations: Among the lowest peripheral clonal expansion occurred in 0.1-3.0 mg/kg partial responders. Expanded clones were, on average, more numerous among CD8+ T cells than CD4+.

This rearrangement joins TRBV7-3 to TRBJ2-1; D is possibly TRBD1 (5 bases). The sequenced sample was CD4+ or CD8+ T cells sorted from blood, obtained in a trial of the OX40 agonist ivuxolimab. The source of this sequence is an adult with an advanced solid tumor such as melanoma, head and neck, liver or kidney cancer. CDR3 nucleotide sequence: TGTGCCAGCAGCTTCACCAGGGTTGAGCAGTTCTTC. It translates to CASSFTRVEQFF.